These 31 T cell receptor beta chains were all obtained from the same sample, sequenced in a study of T cells in Graves' hyperthyroidism and ophthalmopathy. Regions amplified from RNA transcripts were the TCR beta CDR3 regions. Initially, a first-round RT-PCR of the TCR CDR3 employed the HTBI primer set. TCRdb re-analysed the multiplex PCR reads in MiXCR, keeping a single row per CDR3 protein. The sample includes 280,000 or so distinct CDR3 sequences, approximately 14% of them seen just once. Material for sequencing was blood. These receptors came from a woman in her forties or fifties with Graves' hyperthyroidism that later progressed to Graves' ophthalmopathy.

There are many counts of this clonotype. This chain joins TRBV6-1 and TRBJ1-6; no clear D gene. The CDR3 is made up of 15 amino acids. Trimming removed 4 bases from V and 5 bases from J, with 12 bases in between. Germline-derived CDR1 and CDR2 are MNHNS and SASEGT. In DNA form, the CDR3 reads TGTGCCAGCAGTGTTGAGTGGGTGGATAATTCACCCCTCCACTTT. Protein: CASSVEWVDNSPLHF.

The chain combines TRBV20-1 with TRBJ2-7; the D gene could be TRBD1 or TRBD2 (5 bases each). The CDR3 consists of 14 residues. V was trimmed by 7 bases and J by 5 bases, leaving 21 bases between them. CDR1 is DFQATT and CDR2 is SNEGSKA in the germline V gene (reference sequence). The CDR3 region has the DNA TGCAGTGGGTGGCCGCCGGGGCCAGGGAACGAGCAGTACTTC. Translated, it gives CSGWPPGPGNEQYF.

There are many counts of this clonotype. The V and J genes are TRBV2 and TRBJ2-3; possibly TRBD1 for D (7 bases). The CDR3 has 14 residues. V lost 8 bases and J 2 bases, leaving 14 bases between the germline ends. CDR1 and CDR2 from the germline V gene are SNHLY and FYNNEI. The DNA of the CDR3 is TGTGCCAGCCAGGAGGGGGCCCCCACAGATACGCAGTATTTT. Encoded protein: CASQEGAPTDTQYF.

At least ten counts were recorded for this clonotype. This rearrangement joins TRBV5-1 to TRBJ2-4; 7 bases map to TRBD1. The V gene end was trimmed by 4 bases and the J gene end by 3 bases; junction bases not matched to a gene: 7. CDR3 length equals 15 residues. Per the germline V gene, CDR1 is SGHRS and CDR2 is YFSETQ. The CDR3 nucleotides read TGCGCCAGCAGCGAGGGACAGTTTGGCAAAAACATTCAGTACTTC. Amino acid sequence: CASSEGQFGKNIQYF.

The chain couples TRBV10-1 to TRBJ2-2; D might be TRBD1 or TRBD2, each matching 6 bases. V lost 5 bases and J lost 0, with 10 bases in between. Germline lookup yields CDR1 WNHNN and CDR2 SYGVQD (reference sequence). CDR3 length: 15 amino acids. CDR3 amino acids: CASSRRGANTGELFF. As DNA, the CDR3 is TGCGCCAGCAGTCGAAGGGGGGCGAACACCGGGGAGCTGTTTTTT.

This clonotype was counted many times. The CDR3 protein is CASSLWETNTEAFF. The CDR3, as DNA: TGTGCCAGCAGTTTATGGGAGACGAACACTGAAGCTTTCTTT. V usage is TRBV27 and J usage is TRBJ1-1; D is undetermined. Germline CDR1 reads MNHEY; CDR2 reads SMNVEV (reference sequence). The V gene lost 1 base and the J gene lost 1 base, with 7 bases spanning the gap. The CDR3 runs 14 residues.

About this clonotype itself: This may stem from a read error, because a much larger clone lies one nucleotide away. This chain connects TRBV2 to TRBJ1-3; D gene unclear. The CDR3 has 14 residues. Germline CDR1 reads SNHLY; CDR2 reads FYNNEI. The CDR3 is CASLREISGNTVYF. As DNA, the CDR3 is TGTGCCAGTCTCCGGGAGATCTCTGGAAACACCGTATATTTT.

Note on this clonotype: A read error may explain this, as a much larger clone is one base away. This chain joins TRBV28 and TRBJ2-2, with TRBD1 matching 7 bases. The CDR3 runs to 14 residues. Germline lookup yields CDR1 MDHEN and CDR2 SYDVKM. The V and J ends lost 6 bases and 7 bases, in that order; junction bases with no gene match: 8. This chain's CDR3 is CASRTGTEIGELFF. CDR3 coding DNA: TGTGCCAGCAGGACCGGGACAGAGATCGGGGAGCTGTTTTTT.

This clonotype was detected only a few times. The chain couples TRBV19 to TRBJ2-6, with D perhaps TRBD2 (6 bases). Germline V gene data show CDR1 as LNHDA and CDR2 as SQIVND (reference sequence). CDR3 length: 13 amino acids. V dropped 7 bases and J dropped 2 bases, with 6 bases sitting between them. This CDR3 reads CASTGAGANVLTF. CDR3 DNA: TGTGCCAGTACGGGGGCTGGGGCCAACGTCCTGACTTTC. Full variable domain (missing parts from reference TRBV19 and TRBJ2-6): DGGITQSPKYLFRKEGQNVTLSCEQNLNHDAMYWYRQDPGQGLRLIYYSQIVNDFQKGDIAEGYSVSREKKESFPLTVTSAQKNPTAFYLCASTGAGANVLTFGAGSRLTVL.

This clonotype was observed at least ten times. The chain links TRBV5-1 to TRBJ2-7, with D possibly being TRBD1 or TRBD2 (5 bases each). The CDR3 consists of 15 residues. Trimming removed 4 bases at V and 3 bases at J, with 17 bases between. CDR1 is SGHRS and CDR2 is YFSETQ in the germline V gene. CDR3 loop: CASSRGGQLGYEQYF. The CDR3 DNA reads TGCGCCAGCAGCCGGGGCGGGCAGTTGGGCTACGAGCAGTACTTC.

This clonotype was counted many times. The chain links TRBV28 to TRBJ1-2; D not certain. The CDR3 contains 14 residues. The V end lost 6 bases, the J end lost 4 bases, and 15 bases lay between the germline ends. Germline CDR1 is MDHEN and CDR2 is SYDVKM. The CDR3 DNA reads as TGTGCCAGCAGCCCCGACACTCGAGGCTATGGCTACACCTTC. It translates to CASSPDTRGYGYTF.

There are many counts of this clonotype. J is TRBJ1-2 and V is TRBV28; 7 positions match TRBD1. V was clipped by 5 bases and J by 8 bases; unmatched bases: 14. The CDR3 extends over 15 amino acids. CDR1 is MDHEN, CDR2 SYDVKM, per germline. CDR3 region: CASSITPGGSRGYTF. The CDR3 region has the DNA TGTGCCAGCAGTATCACACCAGGGGGGTCTCGCGGCTACACCTTC.

This rearrangement joins TRBV7-2 to TRBJ2-7; 9 bases line up with TRBD2. This CDR3 has 16 residues. Germline CDR1 is SGHTA and CDR2 is FQGNSA. V gave up 1 base and J gave up 3 bases; unmatched junction bases: 7. The CDR3 sequence: CASSLVAGTSIYEQYF. DNA of the CDR3: TGTGCCAGCAGCTTAGTCGCCGGGACTAGCATCTACGAGCAGTACTTC.

The rearrangement links TRBV5-1 to TRBJ2-2, with D hard to call. Looked up from germline, CDR1 is SGHRS and CDR2 is YFSETQ. The germline V and J ends were trimmed by 5 bases and 2 bases, with 1 base remaining between them. The CDR3 has 11 residues. The CDR3 sequence: CASRNTGELFF. DNA of the CDR3: TGCGCCAGCAGAAACACCGGGGAGCTGTTTTTT. Full variable domain (missing parts from reference TRBV5-1 and TRBJ2-2): KAGVTQTPRYLIKTRGQQVTLSCSPISGHRSVSWYQQTPGQGLQFLFEYFSETQRNKGNFPGRFSGRQFSNSRSEMNVSTLELGDSALYLCASRNTGELFFGEGSRLTVL.

This clonotype was observed at least ten times. The rearrangement links TRBV29-1 to TRBJ1-1; no clear D. V was trimmed by 4 bases and J by 4 bases, leaving 13 bases between them. This CDR3 has 13 residues. Per the germline V gene, CDR1 is SQVTM and CDR2 is ANQGSEA. The CDR3 coding sequence is TGCAGCGTTGGAAGCTTAGGAGCCACTGAAGCTTTCTTT. Encoded protein: CSVGSLGATEAFF.

This clonotype showed up many times. The chain links TRBV20-1 to TRBJ2-3, with D tentatively TRBD2 (5 bases). The CDR3 is 12 amino acids. V was cut by 6 bases and J by 4 bases, with 11 bases left in between. Germline V gene data show CDR1 as DFQATT and CDR2 as SNEGSKA (reference sequence). Here the CDR3 reads CSALGVADTQYF. CDR3 sequence (DNA): TGCAGTGCCCTCGGGGTAGCAGATACGCAGTATTTT.

This clonotype was recorded at least ten times. This rearrangement joins TRBV5-1 to TRBJ1-2; D not resolved. This CDR3 has 13 amino acids. V dropped 0 bases and J dropped 4 bases, with 7 bases sitting between them. From germline, CDR1 is SGHRS and CDR2 YFSETQ. This CDR3 is CASSLGGAYGYTF. CDR3 coding DNA: TGCGCCAGCAGCTTGGGGGGAGCCTATGGCTACACCTTC. The whole variable domain, remainder taken from reference TRBV5-1 and TRBJ1-2, is KAGVTQTPRYLIKTRGQQVTLSCSPISGHRSVSWYQQTPGQGLQFLFEYFSETQRNKGNFPGRFSGRQFSNSRSEMNVSTLELGDSALYLCASSLGGAYGYTFGSGTRLTVV.

About this clonotype: It may be a read error: a sequence one base away is much more abundant. This CDR3 is CASSPLAGDNEQFF. The DNA of the CDR3 is TGTGCCAGTAGTCCCCTAGCGGGGGACAATGAGCAGTTCTTC. This sequence joins TRBV19 and TRBJ2-1; 10 bases line up with TRBD2. From germline, CDR1 is LNHDA and CDR2 SQIVND (reference sequence). The trim removed 5 bases at V and 5 bases at J, leaving 3 bases unmatched. CDR3 length: 14 amino acids.

The V call is TRBV27, the J call TRBJ2-2; weak D call: TRBD1 (7 bases). This CDR3 spans 17 amino acids. Germline V CDR1 and CDR2: MNHEY, SMNVEV (reference sequence). V lost 3 bases to trimming and J lost 5 bases, with 19 bases between them. The CDR3 region is CASSFQGGGIGTGELFF. CDR3 DNA: TGTGCCAGCAGTTTTCAGGGGGGAGGTATCGGGACCGGGGAGCTGTTTTTT.

This clonotype was seen many times. The V call is TRBV29-1, the J call TRBJ2-4, with D tentatively TRBD2 (6 bases). Germline loops: CDR1 SQVTM, CDR2 ANQGSEA. This CDR3 is 15 amino acids long. V lost 7 bases, J lost 6 bases, and 22 bases lay in between. CDR3 region: CSAQKGRAGGNIQYF. Written as DNA, the CDR3 is TGCAGCGCACAAAAGGGCAGGGCCGGGGGAAACATTCAGTACTTC.

This clonotype has ten or more counts. This rearrangement joins TRBV28 to TRBJ2-1; 14 nucleotides agree with TRBD2. This CDR3 spans 14 amino acids. After removal of 5 bases from V and 9 bases from J, the junction contained 3 bases not matched to a gene. Per the germline V gene, CDR1 is MDHEN and CDR2 is SYDVKM. In DNA form, the CDR3 reads TGTGCCAGCAGTAAGGGACTAGCGGGAGTTGAGCAGTTCTTC. Encoded protein: CASSKGLAGVEQFF.

This clonotype was detected many times. This chain connects TRBV27 to TRBJ1-1, with a possible D match to TRBD1 (5 bases). The CDR3 is 15 amino acids. From germline, CDR1 is MNHEY and CDR2 SMNVEV (reference sequence). Trimming pared 2 bases from V and 2 bases from J, leaving 12 bases between. CDR3 sequence (DNA): TGTGCCAGCAGTTTAACCCCAGGGATAAACACTGAAGCTTTCTTT. Translating it yields CASSLTPGINTEAFF.

This sequence joins TRBV6-1 and TRBJ1-2, with TRBD1 matching over 8 bases. The CDR3 spans 14 residues. The V gene end was trimmed by 3 bases and the J gene end by 8 bases; junction bases not matched to a gene: 8. Germline loops: CDR1 MNHNS, CDR2 SASEGT. In DNA, the CDR3 is TGTGCCAGCAGTGAGCAAAGGACAGGGAACGGCTACACCTTC. Its protein product is CASSEQRTGNGYTF.

This clonotype showed up just a few times. V and J are TRBV27 and TRBJ2-7, with D possibly matching TRBD2 (5 bases). V dropped 3 bases and J dropped 4 bases, with 13 bases sitting between them. CDR3 length equals 14 residues. Germline CDR1 reads MNHEY; CDR2 reads SMNVEV (reference sequence). The CDR3 bases are TGTGCCAGCAGTTTTCGGGGTCCGAATTACGAGCAGTACTTC. Encoded protein: CASSFRGPNYEQYF.

This clonotype was recorded at least ten times. The CDR3 region has the DNA TGTGCCAGCAGCCCCCAACTCGGCGGCATTCAGTACTTC. This codes for CASSPQLGGIQYF. The chain couples TRBV6-1 to TRBJ2-4; D remains ambiguous. The CDR3 contains 13 residues. The V end was cut by 6 bases, the J end by 9 bases, with 15 bases between. CDR1 is MNHNS, CDR2 SASEGT, per germline.

This clonotype appeared many times. V usage is TRBV3-1 and J usage is TRBJ2-1; 8 nucleotides align to TRBD2. Germline CDR1 reads LGHDT; CDR2 reads YNNKEL (reference sequence). Germline trimming cut 2 bases from V and 9 bases from J; bases unmatched to any gene: 18. There are 18 residues in the CDR3. The CDR3 DNA follows: TGTGCCAGCAGCCAATTAGGAACTAGCGGACCCAGTTTACCTGAGCAGTTCTTC. Its translation is CASSQLGTSGPSLPEQFF.

The rearrangement uses TRBV3-1 and TRBJ2-3, with unresolved D. V lost 1 base and J lost 5, with 13 bases in between. Germline CDR1 reads LGHDT; CDR2 reads YNNKEL (reference sequence). The CDR3 is 15 residues long. For the CDR3, the DNA is TGTGCCAGCAGCCAAGCGGGCCTCAGAGGAGATACGCAGTATTTT. Translating gives CASSQAGLRGDTQYF.

This clonotype appeared many times. V gene TRBV20-1 combines with J gene TRBJ2-1, with unresolved D. This CDR3 has 13 amino acids. The germline CDR1 and CDR2 sequences are DFQATT and SNEGSKA (reference sequence). Trimming took off 6 bases at V and 6 bases at J, with 15 bases between the two ends. CDR3 DNA: TGCAGTGCCCCCCCCGCTCTGGGCAATGAGCAGTTCTTC. This gives the protein CSAPPALGNEQFF.

This clonotype was counted only a few times. The chain has TRBV19 and TRBJ2-2; D is possibly TRBD1 or TRBD2 (6 bases each). V lost 3 bases, J lost 5 bases, and 10 bases lay in between. The germline V gene encodes CDR1 LNHDA and CDR2 SQIVND (reference sequence). The CDR3 is 14 residues long. The CDR3 sequence: CASSIRGRTGELFF. The CDR3, as DNA: TGTGCCAGTAGTATCCGGGGGCGGACCGGGGAGCTGTTTTTT.

The chain has TRBV2 and TRBJ2-3; TRBD1 agrees at 9 bases. Unmatched junction bases numbered 6, after V lost 4 bases and J lost 10 bases. The V gene's germline CDR1 is SNHLY and CDR2 FYNNEI. The CDR3 runs 13 residues. This CDR3 is CASSGYTGGAQYF. The CDR3, as DNA: TGTGCCAGCAGTGGATACACAGGGGGCGCGCAGTATTTT.

The rearrangement links TRBV5-1 to TRBJ1-1; D is uncertain. The CDR3 runs to 15 residues. Looked up from germline, CDR1 is SGHRS and CDR2 is YFSETQ. V lost 0 bases, J lost 5 bases, and 14 bases lay in between. CDR3 sequence reads: CASSLEGGDSTEAFF. In DNA, the CDR3 is TGCGCCAGCAGCTTGGAGGGAGGAGATTCGACTGAAGCTTTCTTT.